This T cell receptor beta chain was sequenced for a study of CD8+ T cells in alopecia areata. Study context: The duration of tofacitinib was 6 to 18 months, with 6 months off drug afterward.

cDNA reverse transcribed from extracted RNA served as the sequencing template. Profiled with immunoSEQ multiplex PCR; TCRdb holds only in-frame clones, not every one. Here the sample spans 130,000 or so clones, roughly nine tenths being singletons. Stated treatment: oral pan-JAK inhibitor, 5-10 mg twice daily. CDR1 is MNHEY, CDR2 SMNVEV, per germline (reference sequence). With V trimmed by 5 bases and J by 0 bases, 15 bases remained unmatched. CDR3 size: 19 residues. The sequence was collected from a human donor with alopecia areata. The sample consisted of CD8+ T cells sorted from blood, taken at week 4, from a patient treated with tofacitinib. This chain connects TRBV27 to TRBJ2-7, with TRBD2 matching 11 bases. CDR3: CASSLRGLADSVSSYEQYF. As DNA, the CDR3 is TGTGCCAGCAGTCTAAGGGGACTAGCGGATTCGGTTAGCTCCTACGAGCAGTACTTC.